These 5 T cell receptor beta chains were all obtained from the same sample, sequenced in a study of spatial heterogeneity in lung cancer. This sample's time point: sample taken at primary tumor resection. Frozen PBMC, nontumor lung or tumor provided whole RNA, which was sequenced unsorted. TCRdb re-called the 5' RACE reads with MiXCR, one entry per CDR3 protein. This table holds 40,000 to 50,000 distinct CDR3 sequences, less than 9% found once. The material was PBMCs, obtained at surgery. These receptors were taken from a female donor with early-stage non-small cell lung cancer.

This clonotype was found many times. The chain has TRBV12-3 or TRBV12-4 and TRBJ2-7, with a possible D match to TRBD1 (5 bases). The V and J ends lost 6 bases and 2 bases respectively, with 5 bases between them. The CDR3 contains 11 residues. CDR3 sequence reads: CASRTAYEQYF. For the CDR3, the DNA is TGTGCCAGCAGGACAGCCTACGAGCAGTACTTC.

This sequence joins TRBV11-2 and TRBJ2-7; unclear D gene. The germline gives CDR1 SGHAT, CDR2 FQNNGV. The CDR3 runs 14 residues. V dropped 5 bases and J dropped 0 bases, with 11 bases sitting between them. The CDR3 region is CASSMNSVSYEQYF. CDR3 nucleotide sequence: TGTGCCAGCAGCATGAACAGCGTCTCCTACGAGCAGTACTTC.

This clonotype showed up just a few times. CDR3 nucleotides: TGTGCCAGCAGCTTAGCAAGAGGACCCACTGAAGCTTTCTTT. Encoded protein: CASSLARGPTEAFF. The V call is TRBV7-2, the J call TRBJ1-1; D not resolved. Trimming shortened V by 0 bases and J by 4 bases, and 9 bases separated the two germline ends. Germline V CDR1 and CDR2: SGHTA, FQGNSA. This CDR3 is 14 amino acids long.

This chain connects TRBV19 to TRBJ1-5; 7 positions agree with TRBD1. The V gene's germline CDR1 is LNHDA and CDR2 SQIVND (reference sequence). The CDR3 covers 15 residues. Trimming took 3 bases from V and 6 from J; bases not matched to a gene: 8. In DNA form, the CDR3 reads TGTGCCAGTAGTATGGAAGGGGGCTATCCTCAGCCCCAGCATTTT. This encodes CASSMEGGYPQPQHF.

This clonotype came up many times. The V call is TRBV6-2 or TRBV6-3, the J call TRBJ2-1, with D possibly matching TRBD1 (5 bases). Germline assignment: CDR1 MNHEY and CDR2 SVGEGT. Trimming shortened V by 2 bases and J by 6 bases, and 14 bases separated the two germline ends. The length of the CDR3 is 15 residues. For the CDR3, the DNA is TGTGCCAGCAGTTACGGGCAGGGCCCGAGCAATGAGCAGTTCTTC. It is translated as CASSYGQGPSNEQFF.